This is a list of T cell receptor beta chains from one sample in a study of blood T cell repertoires in COVID-19. Data came from immunoSEQ multiplex PCR; TCRdb stores just in-frame clones and leaves some out. This sample has around 200,000 clones, with more than 70% found just once. Sequencing was carried out using peripheral blood. These receptors were collected from a man aged 35-49 years with active or convalescent COVID-19. The CDR3 runs from the conserved cysteine through the conserved F or W. A D gene is named only where the DNA matches it firmly. Clone size is given for some rows only: seen once, a few or many times, or a class if the clone is expanded.

d_gene: .; j_gene: TRBJ2-7; abundance: .; v_gene: TRBV5-1; CDR3nt: TGCGCCAGCAGCTTGGGGCAGGGGAGCTCCTACGAGCAGTACTTC; CDR3aa: CASSLGQGSSYEQYF
d_gene: .; j_gene: TRBJ2-2; abundance: .; v_gene: TRBV11-1; CDR3nt: TGTGCCAGCAGCACCTCAGGGTTCGGGGAGCTGTTTTTT; CDR3aa: CASSTSGFGELFF
d_gene: TRBD1; j_gene: TRBJ1-1; abundance: .; v_gene: TRBV5-1; CDR3nt: TGCGCCAGCAGCCCGGGACAGGGGATGAACACTGAAGCTTTCTTT; CDR3aa: CASSPGQGMNTEAFF
d_gene: TRBD1; j_gene: TRBJ2-1; abundance: .; v_gene: TRBV6-2/TRBV6-3; CDR3nt: TGTGCCAGCAGTTACTCCGGGACAGGGGGAAACAATGAGCAGTTCTTC; CDR3aa: CASSYSGTGGNNEQFF
d_gene: TRBD2; j_gene: TRBJ2-2; abundance: .; v_gene: TRBV3-1/TRBV3-2; CDR3nt: TGTGCCAGCAGCTCGACGACTAGCGGGAGGGCCTGGGTCACCGGGGAGCTGTTTTTT; CDR3aa: CASSSTTSGRAWVTGELFF
d_gene: .; j_gene: TRBJ1-1; abundance: .; v_gene: TRBV2; CDR3nt: TGTGCCAGAACCAGGAACACTGAAGCTTTCTTT; CDR3aa: CARTRNTEAFF
d_gene: .; j_gene: TRBJ1-1; abundance: once; v_gene: TRBV30; CDR3nt: TGTGCCTGGAGAAGGAAGGGACTTGCGGACACTGAAGCTTTCTTT; CDR3aa: CAWRRKGLADTEAFF
d_gene: .; j_gene: TRBJ1-2; abundance: .; v_gene: TRBV19; CDR3nt: TGTGCCAGTAGGGAATACGGGACAACCGCTAACTATGGCTACACCTTC; CDR3aa: CASREYGTTANYGYTF
d_gene: .; j_gene: TRBJ1-6; abundance: .; v_gene: TRBV2; CDR3nt: TGTGCCAGCAGTCCACGACAGCCCTATAATTCACCCCTCCACTTT; CDR3aa: CASSPRQPYNSPLHF
d_gene: .; j_gene: TRBJ1-2; abundance: .; v_gene: TRBV4-1; CDR3nt: TGCGCCAGCAGCCGAGACAGGTTAGCTAACTATGGCTACACCTTC; CDR3aa: CASSRDRLANYGYTF
d_gene: .; j_gene: TRBJ1-4; abundance: .; v_gene: TRBV5-1; CDR3nt: TGCGCCAGCCGTGCGGGGGGGCTTAATGAAAAACTGTTTTTT; CDR3aa: CASRAGGLNEKLFF
d_gene: TRBD2; j_gene: TRBJ2-1; abundance: .; v_gene: TRBV14; CDR3nt: TGTGCCAGCAGTCTTAAAATCGGACTAGCACCCAGTGAGGGTAATGAGCAGTTCTTC; CDR3aa: CASSLKIGLAPSEGNEQFF
d_gene: TRBD2; j_gene: TRBJ2-7; abundance: .; v_gene: TRBV6-1; CDR3nt: TGTGCCAGCAGTGAAGCGCTAGCGGGAGGGCCTGGTGACGAGCAGTACTTC; CDR3aa: CASSEALAGGPGDEQYF
d_gene: TRBD1; j_gene: TRBJ1-3; abundance: .; v_gene: TRBV11-2; CDR3nt: TGTGCCGGCAGCCCAGGACAGGGATGGTACTCTGGAAACACCATATATTTT; CDR3aa: CAGSPGQGWYSGNTIYF
d_gene: TRBD1; j_gene: TRBJ2-2; abundance: .; v_gene: TRBV3-1/TRBV3-2; CDR3nt: TGTGCCAGCAGCACGTTCAGGGGGCTTAGCGGGGAGCTGTTTTTT; CDR3aa: CASSTFRGLSGELFF
d_gene: TRBD2; j_gene: TRBJ2-2; abundance: few; v_gene: TRBV9; CDR3nt: TGTGCCAGCAGCCTCTCAGCGGGAGCGAACACCGGGGAGCTGTTTTTT; CDR3aa: CASSLSAGANTGELFF
d_gene: TRBD2; j_gene: TRBJ2-2; abundance: once; v_gene: TRBV11-2; CDR3nt: TGTGCCAGCAGCTTAGGCCGGGGAGCGGGAGATCCCGGGGAGCTGTTTTTT; CDR3aa: CASSLGRGAGDPGELFF
d_gene: TRBD1; j_gene: TRBJ2-1; abundance: few; v_gene: TRBV6-5; CDR3nt: TGTGCCAGCCGAGAACTAGGGACAGTCAACAATGAGCAGTTCTTC; CDR3aa: CASRELGTVNNEQFF
d_gene: .; j_gene: TRBJ1-4; abundance: .; v_gene: TRBV28; CDR3nt: TGTGCCAGCAGGACTTTCGATGAAAAACTGTTTTTT; CDR3aa: CASRTFDEKLFF
d_gene: .; j_gene: TRBJ2-3; abundance: .; v_gene: TRBV5-1; CDR3nt: TGCGCCAGCAGCCTCTCCCGGGGGGATACGCAGTATTTT; CDR3aa: CASSLSRGDTQYF
d_gene: TRBD1; j_gene: TRBJ1-5; abundance: .; v_gene: TRBV27; CDR3nt: TGTGCCAGCAGTCCGGACAGGGGAACCCATCAGCCCCAGCATTTT; CDR3aa: CASSPDRGTHQPQHF
d_gene: .; j_gene: TRBJ2-5; abundance: .; v_gene: TRBV9; CDR3nt: TGTGCCAGCAGCGTGAGACGGGAGCCGGGGGAGACCCAGTACTTC; CDR3aa: CASSVRREPGETQYF
d_gene: .; j_gene: TRBJ2-1; abundance: .; v_gene: TRBV7-9; CDR3nt: TGTGCCAGCAGCTTAAGCAGCCTAGCGAATAACAATGAGCAGTTCTTC; CDR3aa: CASSLSSLANNNEQFF
d_gene: .; j_gene: TRBJ2-3; abundance: .; v_gene: TRBV18; CDR3nt: TGTGCCAGCTCCGCCCTCCGGGGAGATACGCAGTATTTT; CDR3aa: CASSALRGDTQYF
d_gene: .; j_gene: TRBJ1-3; abundance: .; v_gene: TRBV19; CDR3nt: TGTGCCAGTAGTGACTTCTCTGGAAACACCATATATTTT; CDR3aa: CASSDFSGNTIYF
d_gene: TRBD1; j_gene: TRBJ1-1; abundance: .; v_gene: TRBV5-3; CDR3nt: TGTGCCTGCCTCAAGTTTAAGACAGGGCGAGGCATGAACACTGAAGCTTTCTTT; CDR3aa: CACLKFKTGRGMNTEAFF
d_gene: .; j_gene: TRBJ1-1; abundance: .; v_gene: TRBV3-1/TRBV3-2; CDR3nt: TGTGCCAGCAGCCAAGATATGGTAGTTAACACTGAAGCTTTCTTT; CDR3aa: CASSQDMVVNTEAFF
d_gene: TRBD1; j_gene: TRBJ1-4; abundance: .; v_gene: TRBV5-1; CDR3nt: TGCGCCAGCAGCTTGGACAGGGGCGGAGAAAAACTGTTTTTT; CDR3aa: CASSLDRGGEKLFF
d_gene: TRBD2; j_gene: TRBJ2-3; abundance: .; v_gene: TRBV30; CDR3nt: TGTGCCTCCTCGACTAGCGGGACCCGGGCTGATACGCAGTATTTT; CDR3aa: CASSTSGTRADTQYF
d_gene: .; j_gene: TRBJ1-4; abundance: .; v_gene: TRBV5-5; CDR3nt: TGTGCCAGCAGCCTCCGACAGAGTGCTAATGAAAAACTGTTTTTT; CDR3aa: CASSLRQSANEKLFF
d_gene: TRBD1; j_gene: TRBJ1-2; abundance: .; v_gene: TRBV27; CDR3nt: TGTGCCAGCAGTGGTCGGGACAGACTCGGCTACACCTTC; CDR3aa: CASSGRDRLGYTF
d_gene: TRBD2; j_gene: TRBJ2-2; abundance: .; v_gene: TRBV6-6; CDR3nt: TGTGCCAGCAGTCCCGAGACGGGGGGGCTCAACACCGGGGAGCTGTTTTTT; CDR3aa: CASSPETGGLNTGELFF
d_gene: TRBD1; j_gene: TRBJ1-5; abundance: few; v_gene: TRBV10-1; CDR3nt: TGCGCCAGCAGTGTGGGACAGGGGGGGTCAAATCAGCCCCAGCATTTT; CDR3aa: CASSVGQGGSNQPQHF
d_gene: TRBD1; j_gene: TRBJ2-1; abundance: once; v_gene: TRBV15; CDR3nt: TGTGCCACCAGCAGAGATCGGACAGGGATAAATGAGCAGTTCTTC; CDR3aa: CATSRDRTGINEQFF
d_gene: .; j_gene: TRBJ2-5; abundance: .; v_gene: TRBV27; CDR3nt: TGTGCCAGCAGTCCTCTAGGGCGGACTCGCAAGGAGACCCAGTACTTC; CDR3aa: CASSPLGRTRKETQYF
d_gene: TRBD2; j_gene: TRBJ2-1; abundance: .; v_gene: TRBV30; CDR3nt: TGTGCCTGGAGTGAAGGCGGGAGTTACTACAATGAGCAGTTCTTC; CDR3aa: CAWSEGGSYYNEQFF
d_gene: .; j_gene: TRBJ1-2; abundance: .; v_gene: TRBV6-5; CDR3nt: TGTGCCAGCAGTTACTCTCCGCAGGGACTGCGTGGCTACACCTTC; CDR3aa: CASSYSPQGLRGYTF
d_gene: TRBD1; j_gene: TRBJ2-2; abundance: .; v_gene: TRBV9; CDR3nt: TGTGCCAGCAGCGCTCGGGGACAGGCGGGCACCGGGGAGCTGTTTTTT; CDR3aa: CASSARGQAGTGELFF
d_gene: TRBD1; j_gene: TRBJ1-6; abundance: .; v_gene: TRBV25-1; CDR3nt: TGTGCCAGCAGTGTCGGGACAGGGAATTCACCCCTCCACTTT; CDR3aa: CASSVGTGNSPLHF
d_gene: .; j_gene: TRBJ2-3; abundance: .; v_gene: TRBV30; CDR3nt: TGTGCCTGGGGGACTTCAGATACGCAGTATTTT; CDR3aa: CAWGTSDTQYF
d_gene: TRBD1; j_gene: TRBJ2-1; abundance: .; v_gene: TRBV7-9; CDR3nt: TGTGCCAGCAGCTTCCGGGACAGGGCCTACAATGAGCAGTTCTTC; CDR3aa: CASSFRDRAYNEQFF